The 20 T cell receptor beta chains below come from one sample, sequenced in a study of neurological immune-mediated disorders. TCRdb used MiXCR to reprocess the 5' RACE reads, holding one entry per CDR3 protein. The sample lists tens of thousands of distinct CDR3 sequences; around a tenth were seen once. Sequenced sample: PBMCs. Receptors originate from a man aged 40-49 years in good health.

This clonotype came up many times. The V call is TRBV28, the J call TRBJ2-7, with 13 bases fitting TRBD2. Germline V lookup: CDR1 MDHEN, CDR2 SYDVKM. With V trimmed by 3 bases and J by 5 bases, 13 bases remained unmatched. CDR3 length: 18 residues. The CDR3 region is CASSFTSGREPMMDEQYF. In nucleotides, the CDR3 is TGTGCCAGCAGTTTTACTAGCGGGAGGGAACCTATGATGGACGAGCAGTACTTC.

This clonotype was detected ten times or more. The chain combines TRBV20-1 with TRBJ1-1; D unclear. The CDR3 covers 12 residues. In germline, CDR1 is DFQATT, CDR2 SNEGSKA (reference sequence). Trimming cost V 6 bases and J 9 bases, with 17 bases left between them. The CDR3 sequence: CSAKGQAAKAFF. In DNA, the CDR3 is TGCAGTGCGAAAGGTCAGGCAGCCAAAGCTTTCTTT.

This clonotype was detected ten times or more. Here the CDR3 DNA reads TGTGCCAGCAGTGAATGGGACAGCTCCTACGAGCAGTACTTC. It specifies CASSEWDSSYEQYF. This chain joins TRBV6-1 and TRBJ2-7, with TRBD1 identical over 7 bases. The CDR3 has 14 residues. Unmatched junction bases numbered 1, after V lost 2 bases and J lost 0 bases. From germline, CDR1 is MNHNS and CDR2 SASEGT.

Details on this clonotype: A read error is possible here, since a much larger clone lies one base away. The chain combines TRBV11-2 with TRBJ1-1; D is ambiguous. Germline V CDR1 and CDR2: SGHAT, FQNNGV. Trimming took 5 bases from V and 0 from J, leaving 13 bases between them. There are 15 residues in the CDR3. In DNA, the CDR3 is TGTGCCAGCAGCACCATACCAGTGATGAACACTGAAGCTTTCTTT. It specifies CASSTIPVMNTEAFF. The whole variable domain, remainder taken from reference TRBV11-2 and TRBJ1-1, is EAGVAQSPRYKIIEKRQSVAFWCNPISGHATLYWYQQILGQGPKLLIQFQNNGVVDDSQLPKDRFSAERLKGVDSTLKIQPAKLEDSAVYLCASSTIPVMNTEAFFGQGTRLTVV.

This clonotype has at least ten counts. The chain joins TRBV12-3 or TRBV12-4 to TRBJ2-3; D unresolved. The V end was cut by 6 bases, the J end by 4 bases, with 5 bases between. CDR3 length equals 11 residues. The CDR3 here is CASSRSDTQYF. CDR3 in DNA: TGTGCCAGCAGCCGTTCAGATACGCAGTATTTT.

This clonotype appeared many times. The CDR3 protein is CASSDQSKHAYEQYF. The CDR3 region has the DNA TGTGCCAGCAGTGACCAAAGTAAGCATGCCTACGAGCAGTACTTC. The chain carries TRBV12-3 or TRBV12-4 and TRBJ2-7, with D hard to call. The CDR3 consists of 15 residues. Deletions cut 5 bases from V and 2 bases from J, with 16 bases between.

The sample holds many counts of this clonotype. The V and J genes are TRBV12-3 or TRBV12-4 and TRBJ2-7; TRBD2 matches 9 bases. V trimming: 8 bases; J trimming: 3 bases; junction bases outside the gene matches: 5. The CDR3 is made up of 13 amino acids. The DNA of the CDR3 is TGTGCCAGCCGCGGGGGGGGTATCTACGAGCAGTACTTC. Protein sequence: CASRGGGIYEQYF.

Comments on this clonotype: Compared with germline, one end of the junction differs, possibly owing to a read error. The chain combines TRBV20-1 with TRBJ2-7; D gene uncertain. Germline V gene lookup returns CDR1 DFQATT and CDR2 SNEGSKA (reference sequence). The CDR3 has 14 residues. The CDR3 DNA sequence: TGCAGTGCTAGAGATGTCTGGGGATCCTACGAGCAATACTTC. Its protein is CSARDVWGSYEQYF.

The chain combines TRBV7-2 with TRBJ2-1; TRBD2 aligns across 13 bases. The CDR3 has 22 amino acids. The trim removed 4 bases at V and 7 bases at J, leaving 25 bases unmatched. Per the germline V gene, CDR1 is SGHTA and CDR2 is FQGNSA. The CDR3 is CASSSLETRLAGGSFPLNEQFF. The CDR3 coding sequence is TGTGCCAGCAGCTCCCTCGAAACCCGACTAGCGGGGGGCTCGTTTCCCCTAAATGAGCAGTTCTTC.

This clonotype appeared many times. CDR3 bases: TGTGCCATCAGAATTGGGGGGGGCTCCTACAATGAGCAGTTCTTC. This sequence encodes CAIRIGGGSYNEQFF. V and J are TRBV10-3 and TRBJ2-1; 7 bases are shared with TRBD2. Germline CDR1 ENHRY, CDR2 SYGVKD. The CDR3 has 15 residues. The V and J ends lost 6 bases and 0 bases, in that order; junction bases with no gene match: 5.

This clonotype has a count of ten or more. The chain recombines TRBV10-3 with TRBJ2-1, with 14 bases aligning to TRBD2. The CDR3 has 16 amino acids. The junction had 5 bases not matched to a gene; V was cut back by 2 bases and J by 8 bases. Germline V gene data show CDR1 as ENHRY and CDR2 as SYGVKD. The CDR3 DNA is TGTGCCATCAGTGAGCCGACTAGCGGGGGGGCCTATGAGCAGTTCTTC. Translated: CAISEPTSGGAYEQFF.

At least ten counts were recorded for this clonotype. The rearrangement links TRBV2 to TRBJ2-1, with D tentatively TRBD2 (6 bases). From germline, CDR1 is SNHLY and CDR2 FYNNEI. This CDR3 has 15 residues. V lost 2 bases and J 10 bases, leaving 18 bases between the germline ends. CDR3 nucleotide sequence: TGTGCCAGCAGTGAATCAGCGGGTGGGTTGGGGGAGCAGTTCTTC. Amino acids: CASSESAGGLGEQFF.

At least ten counts were recorded for this clonotype. The CDR3 DNA is TGCAGCGTTGGAGGGGGGGTTGAGACCCAGTACTTC. Translated, it gives CSVGGGVETQYF. This sequence joins TRBV29-1 and TRBJ2-5, with D possibly TRBD2 on 7 matching bases. The V end lost 4 bases, the J end lost 5 bases, and 11 bases lay between the germline ends. Germline CDR1 is SQVTM and CDR2 is ANQGSEA. The CDR3 has 12 amino acids.

Ten or more counts support this clonotype. The V call is TRBV20-1, the J call TRBJ2-1; possibly TRBD1 for D (5 bases). There are 11 residues in the CDR3. V lost 4 bases and J lost 8, with 9 bases in between. Germline CDR1 and CDR2: DFQATT and SNEGSKA (reference sequence). CDR3 sequence reads: CSANRIYEQFF. CDR3 coding DNA: TGCAGTGCTAACAGGATCTATGAGCAGTTCTTC.

This clonotype has ten or more counts. V gene TRBV7-2 combines with J gene TRBJ2-4, with TRBD2 matching 8 bases. Germline lookup yields CDR1 SGHTA and CDR2 FQGNSA. This CDR3 is built from 20 residues. Germline trimming cut 3 bases from V and 0 bases from J; bases unmatched to any gene: 16. The CDR3 sequence is CASSFGTRTSTILAKNIQYF. CDR3 sequence (DNA): TGTGCCAGCAGCTTTGGGACTAGGACTAGTACTATTCTAGCCAAAAACATTCAGTACTTC.

Ten or more counts support this clonotype. The chain couples TRBV20-1 to TRBJ2-1, with D uncertain. There are 11 residues in the CDR3. The germline V gene encodes CDR1 DFQATT and CDR2 SNEGSKA (reference sequence). Trimming removed 5 bases at V and 7 bases at J, with 9 bases between. The chain's CDR3 is CSALSENEQFF. Written as DNA, the CDR3 is TGCAGTGCTCTCTCAGAAAATGAGCAGTTCTTC.

This clonotype was detected ten times or more. The gene calls are TRBV5-1 and TRBJ2-3; 7 nucleotides agree with TRBD1. Germline V CDR1 and CDR2: SGHRS, YFSETQ. This CDR3 contains 18 residues. With V trimmed by 0 bases and J by 0 bases, 10 bases remained unmatched. The CDR3 DNA follows: TGCGCCAGCAGCTTGGTTTCCCCGCCGACAGGGAGCACAGATACGCAGTATTTT. Protein product: CASSLVSPPTGSTDTQYF.

About this clonotype itself: A much bigger clone sits one base away, suggesting this may be a read error. V gene TRBV5-6 combines with J gene TRBJ2-7; 8 positions match TRBD1. The germline CDR1 and CDR2 sequences are SGHDT and YYEEEE. The CDR3 consists of 15 residues. The DNA of the CDR3 is TGTGCCAGCAACTTGTTCCAGGGGGCAGGCTACGAGCAGTACTTC. It codes for CASNLFQGAGYEQYF.

V and J are TRBV20-1 and TRBJ2-3, with D perhaps given as TRBD1 or TRBD2 (7 bases each). Germline V gene data show CDR1 as DFQATT and CDR2 as SNEGSKA (reference sequence). Trimming left V 5 bases short and J 2 bases short, with 17 bases between. The CDR3 contains 15 residues. CDR3 loop: CSAESQGGPTDTQYF. CDR3 DNA: TGCAGTGCTGAGTCTCAGGGGGGGCCCACAGATACGCAGTATTTT.

The rearrangement joins TRBV24-1 to TRBJ2-2; 8 nucleotides agree with TRBD2. Germline assignment: CDR1 KGHDR and CDR2 SFDVKD. There are 15 residues in the CDR3. The CDR3 bases are TGTACCAGTGCCCCTGGGAGCGGGAGCCCCGGGGAGCTGTTTTTT. Translation gives CTSAPGSGSPGELFF.